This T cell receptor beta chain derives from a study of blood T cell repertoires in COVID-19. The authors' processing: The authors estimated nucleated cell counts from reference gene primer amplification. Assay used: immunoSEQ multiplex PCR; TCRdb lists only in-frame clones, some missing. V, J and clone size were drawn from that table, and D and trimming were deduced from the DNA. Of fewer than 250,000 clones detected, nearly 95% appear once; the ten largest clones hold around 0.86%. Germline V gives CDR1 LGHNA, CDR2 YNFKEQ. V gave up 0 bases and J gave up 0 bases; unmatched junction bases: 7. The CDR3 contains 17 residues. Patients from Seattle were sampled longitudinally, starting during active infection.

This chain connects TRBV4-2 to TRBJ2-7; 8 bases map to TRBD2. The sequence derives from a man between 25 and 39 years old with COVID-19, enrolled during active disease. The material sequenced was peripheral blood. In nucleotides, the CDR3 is TGTGCCAGCAGCCAAGAGGCACTAGCGGTAAGCTCCTACGAGCAGTACTTC. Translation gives CASSQEALAVSSYEQYF.